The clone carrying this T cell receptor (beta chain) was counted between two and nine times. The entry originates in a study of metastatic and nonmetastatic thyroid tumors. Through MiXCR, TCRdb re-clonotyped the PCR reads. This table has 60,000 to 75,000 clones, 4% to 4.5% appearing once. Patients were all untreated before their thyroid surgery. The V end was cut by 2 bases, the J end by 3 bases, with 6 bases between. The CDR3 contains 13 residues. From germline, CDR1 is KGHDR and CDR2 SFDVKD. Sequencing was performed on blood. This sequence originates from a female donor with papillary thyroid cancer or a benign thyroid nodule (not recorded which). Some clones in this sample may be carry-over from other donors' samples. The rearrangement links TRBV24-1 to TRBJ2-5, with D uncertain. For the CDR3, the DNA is TGTGCCACCAGTGATTCGCGAGAAGAGACCCAGTACTTC. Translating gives CATSDSREETQYF.